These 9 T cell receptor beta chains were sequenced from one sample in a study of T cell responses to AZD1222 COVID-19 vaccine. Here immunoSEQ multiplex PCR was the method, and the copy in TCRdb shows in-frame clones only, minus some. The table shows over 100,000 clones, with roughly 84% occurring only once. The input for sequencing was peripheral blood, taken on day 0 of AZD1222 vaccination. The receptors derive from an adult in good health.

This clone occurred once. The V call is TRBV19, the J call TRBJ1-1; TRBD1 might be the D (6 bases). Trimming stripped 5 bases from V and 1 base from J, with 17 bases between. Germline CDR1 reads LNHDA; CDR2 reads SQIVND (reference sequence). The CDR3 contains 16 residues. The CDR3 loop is CASSRGPGAGNTEAFF. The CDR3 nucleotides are TGTGCCAGTAGTCGGGGGCCGGGCGCGGGGAACACTGAAGCTTTCTTT.

As DNA, the CDR3 is TGCGCCAGCAGCTTGGAGGGGGGCTCCTACAATGAGCAGTTCTTC. It encodes CASSLEGGSYNEQFF. The chain combines TRBV5-1 with TRBJ2-1, with D tentatively TRBD1 or TRBD2 (6 bases each). Germline CDR1 SGHRS, CDR2 YFSETQ. This CDR3 spans 15 amino acids. Deletions cut 0 bases from V and 0 bases from J, with 7 bases between.

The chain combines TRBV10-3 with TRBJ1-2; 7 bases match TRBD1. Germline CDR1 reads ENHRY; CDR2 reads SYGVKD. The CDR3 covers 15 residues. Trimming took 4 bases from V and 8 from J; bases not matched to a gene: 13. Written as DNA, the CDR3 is TGTGCCATCAGTGGGGGGACAGAGAAACTACTGGGCTACACCTTC. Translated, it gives CAISGGTEKLLGYTF.

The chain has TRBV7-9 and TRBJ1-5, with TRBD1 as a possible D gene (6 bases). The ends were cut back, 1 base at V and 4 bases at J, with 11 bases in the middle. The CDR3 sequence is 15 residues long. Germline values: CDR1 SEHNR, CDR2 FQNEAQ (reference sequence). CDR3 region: CASSLGGQGNQPQHF. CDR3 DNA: TGTGCCAGCAGCTTAGGGGGCCAGGGGAATCAGCCCCAGCATTTT.

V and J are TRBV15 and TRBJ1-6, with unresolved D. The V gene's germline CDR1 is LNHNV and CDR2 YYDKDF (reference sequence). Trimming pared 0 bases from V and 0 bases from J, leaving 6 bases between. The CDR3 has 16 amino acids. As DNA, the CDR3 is TGTGCCACCAGCAGAGAGCCAGACTCCTATAATTCACCCCTCCACTTT. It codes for CATSREPDSYNSPLHF.

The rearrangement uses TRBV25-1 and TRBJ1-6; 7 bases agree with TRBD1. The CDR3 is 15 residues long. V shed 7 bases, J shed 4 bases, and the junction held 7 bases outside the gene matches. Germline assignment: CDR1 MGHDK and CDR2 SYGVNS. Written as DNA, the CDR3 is TGTGCCAGCAAGCAGGAACAGGGGTATAATTCACCCCTCCACTTT. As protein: CASKQEQGYNSPLHF.

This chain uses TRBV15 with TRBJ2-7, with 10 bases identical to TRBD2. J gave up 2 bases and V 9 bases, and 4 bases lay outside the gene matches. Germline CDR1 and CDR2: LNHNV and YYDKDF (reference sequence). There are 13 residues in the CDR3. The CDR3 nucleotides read TGTGCCACGCAACTAGCGGGGACCTACGAGCAGTACTTC. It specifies CATQLAGTYEQYF.

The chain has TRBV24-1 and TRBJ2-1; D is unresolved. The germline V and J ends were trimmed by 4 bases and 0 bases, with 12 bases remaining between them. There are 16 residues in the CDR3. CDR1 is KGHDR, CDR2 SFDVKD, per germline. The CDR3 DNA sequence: TGTGCCACCAGTGACAAAACAAGCCGCTCCTACAATGAGCAGTTCTTC. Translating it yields CATSDKTSRSYNEQFF.

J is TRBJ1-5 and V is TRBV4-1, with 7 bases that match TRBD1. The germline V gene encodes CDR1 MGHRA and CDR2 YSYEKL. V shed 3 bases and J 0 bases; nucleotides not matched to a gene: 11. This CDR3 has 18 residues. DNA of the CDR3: TGCGCCAGCAGCCACACCCAAAGACAGGGAAATAGCAATCAGCCCCAGCATTTT. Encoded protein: CASSHTQRQGNSNQPQHF.